This T cell receptor (beta chain) originates from a study of T cells in Graves' hyperthyroidism and ophthalmopathy. The study, taken as a whole, reports: Ophthalmopathy and stable hyperthyroidism were told apart by a 13 V-J model. The model's output predicted ophthalmopathy at a median of approximately 6.5 months prior to onset.

Amplification targeted TCR beta CDR3 regions from RNA transcripts. The HTBI primer set drove a first-round RT-PCR of the TCR CDR3. In TCRdb, the multiplex PCR reads were re-called with MiXCR into one record per CDR3 protein. Among some 460,000 distinct CDR3 sequences listed, around a sixth were seen once. V lost 2 bases, J lost 3 bases, and 11 bases lay in between. The CDR3 length is 15 residues. Germline lookup yields CDR1 SGHTA and CDR2 FQGNSA. About this clonotype itself: Its antigen is unidentified.

This clonotype originated in a woman aged 18-35 years with Graves' hyperthyroidism. This chain links TRBV7-2 with TRBJ1-5; D unclear. Sample: blood. CDR3 sequence (DNA): TGTGCCAGCAGCTTAACACGGAGTCACAATCAGCCCCAGCATTTT. Its translation is CASSLTRSHNQPQHF.